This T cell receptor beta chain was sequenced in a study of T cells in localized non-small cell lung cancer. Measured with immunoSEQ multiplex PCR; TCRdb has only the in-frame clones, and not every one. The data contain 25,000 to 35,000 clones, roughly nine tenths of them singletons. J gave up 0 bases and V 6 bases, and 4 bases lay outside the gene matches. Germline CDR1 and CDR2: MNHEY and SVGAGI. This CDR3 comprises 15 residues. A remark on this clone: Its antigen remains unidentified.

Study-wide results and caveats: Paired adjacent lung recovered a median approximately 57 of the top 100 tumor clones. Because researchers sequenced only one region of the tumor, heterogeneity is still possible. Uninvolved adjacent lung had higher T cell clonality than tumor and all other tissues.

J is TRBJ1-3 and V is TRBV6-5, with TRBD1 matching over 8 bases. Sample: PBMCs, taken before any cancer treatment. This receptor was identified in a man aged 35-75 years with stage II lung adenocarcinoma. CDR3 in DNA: TGTGCCAGCAGGGACAGGGCGAGCTCTGGAAACACCATATATTTT. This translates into CASRDRASSGNTIYF.